One T cell receptor (beta chain) is described in this entry. What it binds is not known. The data are from a study of CD4 T cells in relation to SARS-CoV-2 and coronaviruses. Assay: immunoSEQ multiplex PCR; the TCRdb copy retains only in-frame clones and omits some. Among roughly 15,000 clones listed, approximately 81% were seen once. Germline values: CDR1 WSHSY, CDR2 SAAADI. CDR3 length: 16 residues. V lost 8 bases to trimming and J lost 5 bases; unmatched junction nucleotides: 14. Before the COVID-19 pandemic, during about 2010-2018, CD4+ T cells were taken from unexposed donors. Isolation of CD4+ T cells took place after approximately 10 days in culture. Cells permitting, SARS-CoV-2 S/N and four cold-coronavirus spikes were tested on unexposed-donor CD4+ T cells. Fresh IL-2 medium replaced half the medium on days 3 and 7.

This clonotype was obtained from a human donor in good health. Sequencing was performed on CD4+ T cells from PBMCs, cultured in vitro. V gene TRBV10-2 combines with J gene TRBJ2-5; TRBD2 matches at 10 bases. The DNA of the CDR3 is TGCGCCAGCGGGGAGCGGGAGGGAGGGTCGGGGGAGACCCAGTACTTC. Translated: CASGEREGGSGETQYF.